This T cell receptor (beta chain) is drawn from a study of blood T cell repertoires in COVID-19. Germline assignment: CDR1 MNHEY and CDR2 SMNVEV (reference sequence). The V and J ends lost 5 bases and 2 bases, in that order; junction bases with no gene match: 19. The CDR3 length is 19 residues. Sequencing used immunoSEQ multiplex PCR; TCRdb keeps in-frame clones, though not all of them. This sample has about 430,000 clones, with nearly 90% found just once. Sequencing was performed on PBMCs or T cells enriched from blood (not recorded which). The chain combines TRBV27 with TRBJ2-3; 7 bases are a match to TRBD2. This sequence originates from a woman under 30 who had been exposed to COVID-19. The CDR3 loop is CASSPTSRQLALITDTQYF. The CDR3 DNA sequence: TGTGCCAGCAGTCCTACCTCTCGCCAACTAGCGCTTATCACAGATACGCAGTATTTT.